These T cell receptor beta chains were read from a single sample in a study of T cells in Graves' hyperthyroidism and ophthalmopathy. TCRdb fed the multiplex PCR reads into MiXCR, producing one record per CDR3 protein. This table has about 350,000 distinct CDR3 sequences, about 15% appearing once. The sequencing input was blood. The receptors were sampled from a woman aged 25 to 39 with Graves' hyperthyroidism. CDR3s include the opening cysteine and the closing phenylalanine or tryptophan. The D gene is left open where the match is weak. Some rows mark clone size as missing; the rest say once, few, many or name a class of expanded clone.

d_call	j_call	v_call	clone_size	cdr3_length	cdr3_aa	cdr3_nt
TRBD2	TRBJ2-2	TRBV28	few	16	CASTSGGLPWTGELFF	TGTGCCAGCACCTCGGGAGGACTCCCGTGGACCGGGGAGCTGTTTTTT
.	TRBJ2-7	TRBV7-2	many	12	CASSLMSHEQYF	TGTGCCAGCAGCTTAATGTCCCACGAGCAGTACTTC
.	TRBJ1-2	TRBV7-2	many	13	CASSNRDSYGYTF	TGTGCCAGCAGCAATCGCGACAGCTATGGCTACACCTTC
.	TRBJ1-4	TRBV6-1	many	16	CASGRGTPATNEKLFF	TGTGCCAGCGGCCGGGGGACACCTGCAACTAATGAAAAACTGTTTTTT
TRBD1	TRBJ1-5	TRBV20-1	many	15	CSAGGGQGFNQPQHF	TGCAGTGCTGGGGGGGGACAGGGATTTAATCAGCCCCAGCATTTT
.	TRBJ1-5	TRBV10-3	few	14	CAISEMAANQPQHF	TGTGCCATCAGTGAGATGGCAGCAAATCAGCCCCAGCATTTT
TRBD1	TRBJ2-7	TRBV11-3	.	14	CASSAGGGRYEQYF	TGTGCCAGCAGCGCAGGGGGCGGCCGATACGAGCAGTACTTC
TRBD1	TRBJ2-7	TRBV30	.	14	CAWKAGTGDYEQYF	TGTGCCTGGAAGGCCGGGACAGGGGACTACGAGCAGTACTTC
.	TRBJ2-4	TRBV20-1	few	15	CSAPVGGLAKNIQYF	TGCAGTGCCCCGGTGGGGGGACTAGCCAAAAACATTCAGTACTTC
.	TRBJ1-5	TRBV28	few	14	CASGWEMGRQPQHF	TGTGCCAGCGGATGGGAGATGGGGCGTCAGCCCCAGCATTTT
.	TRBJ2-5	TRBV2	many	16	CASSEGSSRAQETQYF	TGTGCCAGCAGTGAAGGGTCTAGTCGGGCCCAAGAGACCCAGTACTTC
TRBD2	TRBJ2-7	TRBV14	.	14	CASSQGTSVHEQYF	TGTGCCAGCAGCCAAGGGACTAGCGTCCACGAGCAGTACTTC